The clone carrying this T cell receptor beta chain was recorded many times. Sequencing was performed with immunoSEQ multiplex PCR; in TCRdb, only in-frame clones are kept and a portion is missing. The sample carries roughly 200,000 clones, about 80% recorded once. These data come from a study of blood T cell repertoires in COVID-19. From germline, CDR1 is SNHLY and CDR2 FYNNEI. The CDR3 loop spans 14 amino acids. Trimming cost V 10 bases and J 5 bases, with 20 bases left between them. Material for sequencing was peripheral blood. This chain connects TRBV2 to TRBJ2-5, with a tentative D call TRBD1 (7 bases). The sequence came from a woman in her sixties with COVID-19, enrolled during active disease. The CDR3 sequence: CAITPSGGRETQYF. CDR3 nucleotide sequence: TGTGCCATCACCCCCTCAGGGGGGAGGGAGACCCAGTACTTC.